These 10 T cell receptor beta chains came from one sample sequenced in a study of T cells in Graves' hyperthyroidism and ophthalmopathy. TCR beta CDR3 region amplification was performed from RNA transcripts. The study used the HTBI primer set for a first-round RT-PCR of the TCR CDR3. TCRdb re-analysed the multiplex PCR reads in MiXCR, keeping a single row per CDR3 protein. In the table there are about half a million distinct CDR3 sequences, about 20% of which are singletons. Material: blood. All receptors derive from a man aged 18 to 30 with Graves' hyperthyroidism.

This clonotype was seen ten or more times. The chain employs TRBV11-3 and TRBJ1-1, with a weak D call TRBD1 (5 bases). V was pared by 4 bases and J by 8 bases, with 14 bases between. Germline values: CDR1 SGHNT, CDR2 YENEEA. This CDR3 has 13 residues. CDR3 in amino acids: CASSYRRDSEAFF. The CDR3 DNA is TGTGCCAGCAGCTATAGGCGGGACTCAGAAGCTTTCTTT.

This rearrangement joins TRBV12-3 or TRBV12-4 to TRBJ1-1; 9 nucleotides line up with TRBD1. The CDR3 contains 13 residues. The trim removed 7 bases at V and 11 bases at J, leaving 11 bases unmatched. CDR3 DNA sequence: TGTGCCAGCACCCGGGACAGGGCGACGGAGGCTTTCTTT. Protein: CASTRDRATEAFF.

This clonotype turned up a few times. The rearrangement links TRBV5-1 to TRBJ2-5, with D possibly being TRBD1 (6 bases). V shed 0 bases and J shed 4 bases, with 13 bases lying between them. The CDR3 is 15 amino acids. CDR1 SGHRS and CDR2 YFSETQ come from the germline V gene. The CDR3 DNA reads TGCGCCAGCAGCTTGGAGGGGACAAACGGAGAGACCCAGTACTTC. This gives the protein CASSLEGTNGETQYF.

This clonotype has ten or more counts. The chain couples TRBV27 to TRBJ2-7, with D perhaps TRBD2 (6 bases). This CDR3 is built from 14 residues. V lost 3 bases and J lost 6, with 15 bases in between. CDR1 MNHEY and CDR2 SMNVEV come from the germline V gene (reference sequence). In DNA, the CDR3 is TGTGCCAGCAGTTTTACGGGACTCACTATCGAGCAGTACTTC. Translation gives CASSFTGLTIEQYF.

This clonotype was recorded many times. This clone may be a read error of a much larger clone one base away. The V and J genes are TRBV28 and TRBJ2-7, with 7 positions matching TRBD1. The V and J ends lost 5 bases and 3 bases, in that order; junction bases with no gene match: 13. The CDR3 is 16 amino acids. Germline CDR1 reads MDHEN; CDR2 reads SYDVKM. The CDR3 sequence is CASSAEDRVGSYEQYF. CDR3 DNA sequence: TGTGCCAGCAGTGCCGAAGACAGGGTCGGTAGCTACGAGCAGTACTTC.

This clonotype was counted many times. CDR3 amino acids: CASRRDASSGEQYF. For the CDR3, the DNA is TGTGCCAGCAGACGGGACGCCAGTTCGGGCGAGCAGTACTTC. This chain uses TRBV6-2 or TRBV6-3 with TRBJ2-7; D may match TRBD1 or TRBD2 (5 bases each). The CDR3 is 14 amino acids. Germline-derived CDR1 and CDR2 are MNHEY and SVGEGT. V was trimmed by 6 bases and J by 6 bases, leaving 18 bases between them.

This clonotype was seen ten or more times. V is TRBV12-3 or TRBV12-4 and J is TRBJ2-2; D might be TRBD1 (5 bases). Trimming removed 2 bases from V and 4 bases from J, with 11 bases in between. The CDR3 consists of 15 residues. For the CDR3, the DNA is TGTGCCAGCAGTTTAAGGCTAGGGGTCACCGGGGAGCTGTTTTTT. Translation gives CASSLRLGVTGELFF.

At least ten counts were recorded for this clonotype. The V gene is TRBV5-1, the J gene TRBJ1-2; D is ambiguous. CDR3 length: 12 residues. Between the trimmed V and J ends, which lost 4 bases and 6 bases, there was a span of 10 bases. The germline CDR1 and CDR2 sequences are SGHRS and YFSETQ. CDR3 bases: TGCGCCAGCAGCCCAGATACAGATGGCTACACCTTC. It is translated as CASSPDTDGYTF.

The genes are TRBV4-1 and TRBJ1-3; the D is unclear. CDR3 length: 15 residues. CDR1 and CDR2 from the germline V gene are MGHRA and YSYEKL. Trimming cost V 1 base and J 0 bases, with 7 bases left between them. The chain's CDR3 is CASSQAVNSGNTIYF. CDR3 DNA sequence: TGCGCCAGCAGCCAAGCTGTAAACTCTGGAAACACCATATATTTT.

Ten or more counts support this clonotype. CDR3 nucleotide sequence: TGTGCCAGCAGTTCCCCGACATACTACGAGCAGTACTTC. Encoded protein: CASSSPTYYEQYF. The chain links TRBV28 to TRBJ2-7; D uncertain. V was clipped by 4 bases and J by 3 bases, with 10 bases between them. The germline V gene encodes CDR1 MDHEN and CDR2 SYDVKM. There are 13 residues in the CDR3. Variable domain in full (rest from reference TRBV28 and TRBJ2-7): DVKVTQSSRYLVKRTGEKVFLECVQDMDHENMFWYRQDPGLGLRLIYFSYDVKMKEKGDIPEGYSVSREKKERFSLILESASTNQTSMYLCASSSPTYYEQYFGPGTRLTVT.